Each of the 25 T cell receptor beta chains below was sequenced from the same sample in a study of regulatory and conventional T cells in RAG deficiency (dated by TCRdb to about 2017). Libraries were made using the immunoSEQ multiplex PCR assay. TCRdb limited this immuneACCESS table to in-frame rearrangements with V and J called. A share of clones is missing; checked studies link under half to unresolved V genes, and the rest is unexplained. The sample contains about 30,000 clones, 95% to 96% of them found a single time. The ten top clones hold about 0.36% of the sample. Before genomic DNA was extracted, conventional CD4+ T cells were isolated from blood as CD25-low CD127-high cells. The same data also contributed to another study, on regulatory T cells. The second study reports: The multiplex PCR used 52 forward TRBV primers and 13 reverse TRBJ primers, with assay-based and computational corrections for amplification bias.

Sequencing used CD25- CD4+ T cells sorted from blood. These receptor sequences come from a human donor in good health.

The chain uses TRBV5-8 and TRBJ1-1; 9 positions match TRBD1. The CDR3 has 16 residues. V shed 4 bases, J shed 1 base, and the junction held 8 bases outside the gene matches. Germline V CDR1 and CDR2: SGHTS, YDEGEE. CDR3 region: CASSRWGQGPNTEAFF. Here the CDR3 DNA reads TGTGCCAGCAGCCGCTGGGGACAGGGACCGAACACTGAAGCTTTCTTT.

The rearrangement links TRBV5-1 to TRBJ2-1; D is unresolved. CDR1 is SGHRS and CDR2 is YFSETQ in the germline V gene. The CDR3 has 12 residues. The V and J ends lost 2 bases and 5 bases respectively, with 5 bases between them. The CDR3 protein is CASSFTDNEQFF. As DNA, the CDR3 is TGCGCCAGCAGCTTTACAGACAATGAGCAGTTCTTC.

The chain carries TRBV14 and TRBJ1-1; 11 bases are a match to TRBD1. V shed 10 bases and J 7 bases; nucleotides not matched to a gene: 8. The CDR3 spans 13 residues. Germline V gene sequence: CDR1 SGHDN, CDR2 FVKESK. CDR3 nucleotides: TGTGCCAACTCGAGGACAGGGGGCTTTGAAGCTTTCTTT. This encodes CANSRTGGFEAFF.

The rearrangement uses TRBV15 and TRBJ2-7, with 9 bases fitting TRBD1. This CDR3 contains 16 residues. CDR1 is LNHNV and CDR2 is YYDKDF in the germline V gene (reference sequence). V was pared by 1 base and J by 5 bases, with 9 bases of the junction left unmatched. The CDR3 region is CATSRGSTGGRDEQYF. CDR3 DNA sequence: TGTGCCACCAGCAGAGGGTCCACAGGGGGCAGGGACGAGCAGTACTTC.

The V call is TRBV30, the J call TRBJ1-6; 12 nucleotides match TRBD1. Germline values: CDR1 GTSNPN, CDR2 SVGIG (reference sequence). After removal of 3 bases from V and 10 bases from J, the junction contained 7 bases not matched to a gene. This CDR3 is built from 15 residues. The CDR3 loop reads CAWSAGQGANSPLHF. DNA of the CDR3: TGTGCCTGGAGCGCGGGACAGGGGGCAAACTCACCCCTCCACTTT.

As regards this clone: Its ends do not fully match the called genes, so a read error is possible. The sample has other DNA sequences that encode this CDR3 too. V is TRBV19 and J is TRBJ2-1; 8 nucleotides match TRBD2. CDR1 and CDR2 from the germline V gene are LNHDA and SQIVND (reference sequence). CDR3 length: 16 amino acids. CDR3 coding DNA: TGCGCCAGTAACGGGGCGGGGGGCAGCTCCTACAATGAGCAGTTCTTC. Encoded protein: CASNGAGGSSYNEQFF.

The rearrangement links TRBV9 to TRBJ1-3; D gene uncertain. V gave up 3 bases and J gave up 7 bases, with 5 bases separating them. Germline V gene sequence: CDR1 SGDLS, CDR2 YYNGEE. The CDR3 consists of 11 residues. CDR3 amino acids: CASSAHNTIYF. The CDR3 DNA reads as TGTGCCAGCAGCGCCCATAACACCATATATTTT. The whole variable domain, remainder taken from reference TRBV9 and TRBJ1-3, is DSGVTQTPKHLITATGQRVTLRCSPRSGDLSVYWYQQSLDQGLQFLIQYYNGEERAKGNILERFSAQQFPDLHSELNLSSLELGDSALYFCASSAHNTIYFGEGSWLTVV.

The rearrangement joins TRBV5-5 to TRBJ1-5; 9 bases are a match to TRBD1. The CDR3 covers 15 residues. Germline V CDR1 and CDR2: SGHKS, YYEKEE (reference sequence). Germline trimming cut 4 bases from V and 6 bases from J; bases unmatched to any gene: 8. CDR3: CASSRPGQGPQPQHF. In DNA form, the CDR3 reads TGTGCCAGCAGCCGACCGGGACAGGGCCCTCAGCCCCAGCATTTT.

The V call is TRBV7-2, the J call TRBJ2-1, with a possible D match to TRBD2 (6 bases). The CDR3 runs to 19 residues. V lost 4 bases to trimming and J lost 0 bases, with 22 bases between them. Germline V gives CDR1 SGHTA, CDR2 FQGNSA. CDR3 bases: TGTGCCAGCAGCTCACCAGATAGGAGGGCAAAGAGCTCCTACAATGAGCAGTTCTTC. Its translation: CASSSPDRRAKSSYNEQFF.

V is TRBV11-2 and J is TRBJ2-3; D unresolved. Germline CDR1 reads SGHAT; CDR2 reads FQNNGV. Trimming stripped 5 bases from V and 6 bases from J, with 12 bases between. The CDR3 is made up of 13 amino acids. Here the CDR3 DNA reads TGTGCCAGCAGCAGCAGCGTTTTCGATACGCAGTATTTT. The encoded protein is CASSSSVFDTQYF.

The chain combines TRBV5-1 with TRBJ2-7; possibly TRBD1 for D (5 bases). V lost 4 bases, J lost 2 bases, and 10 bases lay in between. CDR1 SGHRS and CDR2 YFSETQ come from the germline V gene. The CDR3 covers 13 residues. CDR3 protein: CASSLDRPYEQYF. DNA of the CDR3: TGCGCCAGCAGCCTTGACAGACCCTACGAGCAGTACTTC. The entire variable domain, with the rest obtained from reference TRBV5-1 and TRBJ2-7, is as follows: KAGVTQTPRYLIKTRGQQVTLSCSPISGHRSVSWYQQTPGQGLQFLFEYFSETQRNKGNFPGRFSGRQFSNSRSEMNVSTLELGDSALYLCASSLDRPYEQYFGPGTRLTVT.

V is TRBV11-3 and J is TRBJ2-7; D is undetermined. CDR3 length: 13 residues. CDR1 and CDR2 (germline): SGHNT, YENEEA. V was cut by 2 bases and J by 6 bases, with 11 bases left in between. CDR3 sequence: CASSLMQSSEQYF. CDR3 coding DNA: TGTGCCAGCAGCTTAATGCAGTCAAGCGAGCAGTACTTC.

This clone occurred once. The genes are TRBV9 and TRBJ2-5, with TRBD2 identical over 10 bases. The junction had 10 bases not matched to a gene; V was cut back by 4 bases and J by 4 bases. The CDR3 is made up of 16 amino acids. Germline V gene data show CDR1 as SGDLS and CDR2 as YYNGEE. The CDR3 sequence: CASSPQPGLARETQYF. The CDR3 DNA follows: TGTGCCAGCAGCCCTCAGCCGGGACTAGCGAGAGAGACCCAGTACTTC.

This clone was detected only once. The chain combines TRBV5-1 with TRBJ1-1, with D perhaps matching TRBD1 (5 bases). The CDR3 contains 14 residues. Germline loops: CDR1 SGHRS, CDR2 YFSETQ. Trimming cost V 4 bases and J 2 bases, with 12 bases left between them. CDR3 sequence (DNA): TGCGCCAGCAGCGCCCGGAGGGGTAACACTGAAGCTTTCTTT. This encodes CASSARRGNTEAFF. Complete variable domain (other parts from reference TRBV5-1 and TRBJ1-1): KAGVTQTPRYLIKTRGQQVTLSCSPISGHRSVSWYQQTPGQGLQFLFEYFSETQRNKGNFPGRFSGRQFSNSRSEMNVSTLELGDSALYLCASSARRGNTEAFFGQGTRLTVV.

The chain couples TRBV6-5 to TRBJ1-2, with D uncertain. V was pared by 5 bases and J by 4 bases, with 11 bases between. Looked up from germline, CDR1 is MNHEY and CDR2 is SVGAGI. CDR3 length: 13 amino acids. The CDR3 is CASSPRVPYGYTF. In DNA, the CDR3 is TGTGCCAGCAGTCCCCGGGTTCCCTATGGCTACACCTTC.

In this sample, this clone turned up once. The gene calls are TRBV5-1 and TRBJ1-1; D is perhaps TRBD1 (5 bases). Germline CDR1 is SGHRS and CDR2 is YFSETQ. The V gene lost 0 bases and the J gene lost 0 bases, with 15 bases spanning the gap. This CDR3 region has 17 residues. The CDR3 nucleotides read TGCGCCAGCAGCTTGGCCCTAGTGTCAGGGATGAACACTGAAGCTTTCTTT. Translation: CASSLALVSGMNTEAFF.

The CDR3 is CASSLTGASYNEQFF. The CDR3 DNA reads TGTGCCAGCAGTTTGACAGGGGCCTCCTACAATGAGCAGTTCTTC. The chain has TRBV2 and TRBJ2-1; 8 nucleotides align to TRBD1. Germline CDR1 reads SNHLY; CDR2 reads FYNNEI. This CDR3 contains 15 residues. V gave up 5 bases and J gave up 0 bases; unmatched junction bases: 3.

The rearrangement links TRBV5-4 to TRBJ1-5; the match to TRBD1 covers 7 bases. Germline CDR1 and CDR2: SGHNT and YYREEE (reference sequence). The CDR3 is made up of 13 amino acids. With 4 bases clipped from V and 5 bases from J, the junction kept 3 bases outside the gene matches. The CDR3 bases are TGTGCCAGCAGCGTTGGACAGGATCAGCCCCAGCATTTT. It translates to CASSVGQDQPQHF.

The CDR3 DNA reads TGTGCCAGCAGGCTCCTAGCAGGGGATCGATCCGAGCAGTACTTC. It specifies CASRLLAGDRSEQYF. This chain joins TRBV11-2 and TRBJ2-7, with a possible D match to TRBD1 (6 bases). This CDR3 spans 15 amino acids. The V and J ends lost 6 bases and 6 bases respectively, with 21 bases between them. CDR1 and CDR2 from the germline V gene are SGHAT and FQNNGV. Full variable domain (remainder filled in from reference TRBV11-2 and TRBJ2-7): EAGVAQSPRYKIIEKRQSVAFWCNPISGHATLYWYQQILGQGPKLLIQFQNNGVVDDSQLPKDRFSAERLKGVDSTLKIQPAKLEDSAVYLCASRLLAGDRSEQYFGPGTRLTVT.

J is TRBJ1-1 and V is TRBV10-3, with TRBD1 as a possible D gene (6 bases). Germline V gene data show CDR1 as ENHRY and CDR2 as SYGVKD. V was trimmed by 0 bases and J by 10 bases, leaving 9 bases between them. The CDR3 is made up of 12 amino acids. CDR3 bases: TGTGCCATCAGTGAGTCGGGACAACCAGCTTTCTTT. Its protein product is CAISESGQPAFF.

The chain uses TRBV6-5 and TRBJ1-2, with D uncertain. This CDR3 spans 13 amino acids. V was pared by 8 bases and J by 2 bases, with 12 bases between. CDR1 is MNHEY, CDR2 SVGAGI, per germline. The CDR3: CASWTETNYGYTF. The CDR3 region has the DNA TGTGCCAGCTGGACTGAAACCAACTATGGCTACACCTTC.

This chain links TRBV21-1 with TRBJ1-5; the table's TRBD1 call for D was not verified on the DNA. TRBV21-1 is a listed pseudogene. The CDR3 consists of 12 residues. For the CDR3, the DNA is TGTGCCAGACCAACAGGGAATCAGCCCCAGCATTTT. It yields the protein CARPTGNQPQHF.

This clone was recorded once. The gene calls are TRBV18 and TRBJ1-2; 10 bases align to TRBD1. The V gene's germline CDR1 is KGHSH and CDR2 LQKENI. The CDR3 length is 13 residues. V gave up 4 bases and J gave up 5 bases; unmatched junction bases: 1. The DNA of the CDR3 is TGTGCCAGCTCACGACAGGGGGCGTATGGCTACACCTTC. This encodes CASSRQGAYGYTF. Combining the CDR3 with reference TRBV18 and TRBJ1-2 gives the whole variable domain NAGVMQNPRHLVRRRGQEARLRCSPMKGHSHVYWYRQLPEEGLKFMVYLQKENIIDESGMPKERFSAEFPKEGPSILRIQQVVRGDSAAYFCASSRQGAYGYTFGSGTRLTVV.

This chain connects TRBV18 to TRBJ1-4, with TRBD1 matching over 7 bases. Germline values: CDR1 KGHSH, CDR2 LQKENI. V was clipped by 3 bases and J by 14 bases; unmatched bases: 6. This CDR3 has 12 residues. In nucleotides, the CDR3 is TGTGCCAGCTCACCCCCGGGACAGCAGCTGTTTTTT. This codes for CASSPPGQQLFF.

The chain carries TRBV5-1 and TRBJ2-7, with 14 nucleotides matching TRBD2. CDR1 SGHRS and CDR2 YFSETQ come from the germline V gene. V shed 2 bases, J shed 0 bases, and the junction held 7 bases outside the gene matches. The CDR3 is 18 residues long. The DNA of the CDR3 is TGCGCCAGCAGCTTTGGGACTAGCGGGAGCGGTTTCTCCTACGAGCAGTACTTC. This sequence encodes CASSFGTSGSGFSYEQYF.